Shown below are 21 T cell receptor beta chains from a single sample sequenced in a study of blood T cells in healthy people across ages. A sample-barcoded 5' primer and a J-beta primer mix were used in a second PCR of roughly 7 to 11 cycles. Using its own MiXCR run on the 5' RACE reads, TCRdb lists one record per CDR3 protein. Here the sample spans around 940,000 distinct CDR3 sequences, roughly half being singletons. What was sequenced was blood. These TCRs come from a woman in her fifties or sixties in good health.

The chain couples TRBV5-1 to TRBJ2-7; a weak D match, TRBD1 (5 bases). Trimming shortened V by 7 bases and J by 3 bases, and 17 bases separated the two germline ends. This CDR3 spans 14 amino acids. Per germline, CDR1 SGHRS and CDR2 YFSETQ. CDR3 sequence (DNA): TGCGCCAGCGCTTATGACAGAAGAGACTACGAGCAGTACTTC. Translated, it gives CASAYDRRDYEQYF.

The V and J genes are TRBV29-1 and TRBJ1-5, with a possible D match to TRBD1 (5 bases). The germline gives CDR1 SQVTM, CDR2 ANQGSEA. Trimming pared 4 bases from V and 2 bases from J, leaving 12 bases between. The CDR3 is made up of 14 amino acids. The DNA for the CDR3 is TGCAGCGTTGCCGGGGGTTTAGGCAATCAGCCCCAGCATTTT. Amino acid sequence: CSVAGGLGNQPQHF.

The CDR3 nucleotides are TGTGCCACCAGCCCCGGGACTAGCATACCCAATGAGCAGTTCTTC. Its translation is CATSPGTSIPNEQFF. V usage is TRBV24-1 and J usage is TRBJ2-1, with 9 nucleotides matching TRBD2. The CDR3 consists of 15 residues. With V trimmed by 7 bases and J by 6 bases, 9 bases remained unmatched. CDR1 and CDR2 (germline): KGHDR, SFDVKD.

The rearrangement uses TRBV7-2 and TRBJ2-5; 7 nucleotides align to TRBD2. The DNA end lines up better with TRBJ2-7; the J call may be wrong. Looked up from germline, CDR1 is SGHTA and CDR2 is FQGNSA. This CDR3 is built from 14 residues. This CDR3 reads CASSPRLAQREQYF. In nucleotides, the CDR3 is TGTGCCAGCAGCCCCCGACTAGCCCAGCGCGAGCAGTACTTC.

The chain recombines TRBV7-2 with TRBJ2-4; 9 positions match TRBD2. The DNA end is a closer match to TRBJ2-5, so the J assignment may be wrong. Germline-derived CDR1 and CDR2 are SGHTA and FQGNSA. The CDR3 is 15 residues long. CDR3 sequence reads: CASTLGRSSGATQYF. CDR3 nucleotide sequence: TGTGCCAGCACCCTAGGGAGGTCTAGCGGGGCGACCCAGTACTTC.

This clonotype was observed a single time. The rearrangement uses TRBV20-1 and TRBJ1-1; TRBD1 is a possible D gene (6 bases). CDR3 length: 16 residues. V was shortened by 5 bases and J by 4 bases, with 23 bases between the two germline ends. The V gene's germline CDR1 is DFQATT and CDR2 SNEGSKA (reference sequence). The CDR3 nucleotides read TGCAGTGCTGGGGGGGCAGAGGCCCCCTTGGGCACTGAAGCTTTCTTT. Amino acid sequence: CSAGGAEAPLGTEAFF.

This clonotype was found a few times. CDR3 coding DNA: TGTGCCAGCAGCCGCACAGGGCCAACTAATGAAAAACTGTTTTTT. It codes for CASSRTGPTNEKLFF. The chain links TRBV11-2 to TRBJ1-4; TRBD1 might be the D (6 bases). The CDR3 sequence is 15 residues long. In germline, CDR1 is SGHAT, CDR2 FQNNGV. V was trimmed by 5 bases and J by 0 bases, leaving 10 bases between them.

This clonotype has more than one count but fewer than ten. The rearrangement uses TRBV27 and TRBJ2-5; weak D call: TRBD1 (6 bases). Trimming pared 2 bases from V and 0 bases from J, leaving 10 bases between. The CDR3 loop spans 15 amino acids. The germline V gene has CDR1 MNHEY and CDR2 SMNVEV (reference sequence). The CDR3 here is CASSLEQGNQETQYF. For the CDR3, the DNA is TGTGCCAGCAGTTTAGAACAGGGAAACCAAGAGACCCAGTACTTC.

The chain has TRBV19 and TRBJ2-7; D may be TRBD1 (5 bases). V was cut by 2 bases and J by 5 bases, with 16 bases left in between. CDR1 is LNHDA and CDR2 is SQIVND in the germline V gene (reference sequence). This CDR3 contains 15 residues. This CDR3 is CASSISQGAGDEQYF. The CDR3 region has the DNA TGTGCCAGTAGTATATCGCAGGGTGCTGGGGACGAGCAGTACTTC.

The chain uses TRBV6-2 or TRBV6-3 and TRBJ2-1, with a tentative D call TRBD1 (5 bases). The J call may be wrong; the DNA end is better matched by TRBJ2-7. This CDR3 region has 15 residues. From germline, CDR1 is MNHEY and CDR2 SVGEGT. CDR3 DNA: TGTGCCAGCAGTCCCGGTGGACAATCCTACAATGAGCAGTACTTC. Its translation is CASSPGGQSYNEQYF.

This chain connects TRBV15 to TRBJ2-3, with D perhaps matching TRBD2 (5 bases). CDR1 and CDR2 from the germline V gene are LNHNV and YYDKDF (reference sequence). The CDR3 runs 17 residues. V was trimmed by 2 bases and J by 6 bases, leaving 21 bases between them. CDR3 sequence: CATSRPPGPLGYDTQYF. CDR3 bases: TGTGCCACCAGCAGACCTCCGGGCCCACTAGGTTACGATACGCAGTATTTT.

This clonotype was counted ten times or more. The chain carries TRBV15 and TRBJ2-2, with D unresolved. V shed 0 bases and J shed 1 base, with 6 bases lying between them. CDR1 LNHNV and CDR2 YYDKDF come from the germline V gene (reference sequence). This CDR3 has 15 amino acids. Here the CDR3 reads CATSRDPENTGELFF. In nucleotides, the CDR3 is TGTGCCACCAGCAGAGATCCCGAGAACACCGGGGAGCTGTTTTTT.

The chain is built from TRBV9 and TRBJ2-1, with TRBD2 matching over 12 bases. This CDR3 contains 17 residues. J was trimmed by 6 bases and V by 0 bases; bases with no gene match: 7. In germline, CDR1 is SGDLS, CDR2 YYNGEE. DNA of the CDR3: TGTGCCAGCAGCGTAGGTGGAGGACTAGCGGGAAGCAATGAGCAGTTCTTC. It encodes CASSVGGGLAGSNEQFF.

This clonotype was seen more than once but under ten times. The V gene is TRBV20-1, the J gene TRBJ2-7; D may be TRBD1 (5 bases). The CDR3 covers 13 residues. V was pared by 3 bases and J by 0 bases, with 9 bases between. Germline-derived CDR1 and CDR2 are DFQATT and SNEGSKA (reference sequence). The CDR3 DNA follows: TGCAGTGCTAGGCCCAGGGACTCCTACGAGCAGTACTTC. It yields the protein CSARPRDSYEQYF.

The chain is built from TRBV6-6 and TRBJ2-3; D is possibly TRBD2 (7 bases). This CDR3 has 16 residues. V lost 2 bases and J 0 bases, leaving 12 bases between the germline ends. CDR1 and CDR2 (germline): MNHNY, SVGAGI (reference sequence). The DNA for the CDR3 is TGTGCCAGCAGTTACGAGGGGGGGATAAGCACAGATACGCAGTATTTT. Encoded protein: CASSYEGGISTDTQYF.

The V and J genes are TRBV28 and TRBJ2-1; tentatively, D is TRBD1 (6 bases). Germline CDR1 and CDR2: MDHEN and SYDVKM. This CDR3 has 16 residues. Trimming pared 6 bases from V and 6 bases from J, leaving 21 bases between. The CDR3 loop reads CASSRVFSRGVNEQFF. DNA for the CDR3: TGTGCCAGCAGCCGCGTGTTTAGCAGGGGAGTCAATGAGCAGTTCTTC.

This chain joins TRBV2 and TRBJ2-4; 12 bases line up with TRBD1. The tail of the sequence fits TRBJ2-7 better, so the J call may be wrong. The CDR3 has 14 amino acids. CDR1 SNHLY and CDR2 FYNNEI come from the germline V gene. DNA of the CDR3: TGTGCCAGCAGCTGGGACAGGGGGCAGATCGAGCAGTACTTC. Amino acid sequence: CASSWDRGQIEQYF.

This clonotype was seen many times. This chain connects TRBV27 to TRBJ2-7; D call uncertain. This CDR3 has 11 amino acids. Between the trimmed V and J ends, which lost 6 bases and 4 bases, there was a span of 7 bases. Germline CDR1 MNHEY, CDR2 SMNVEV (reference sequence). As DNA, the CDR3 is TGTGCCAGCAGGGGTGTTTACGAGCAGTACTTC. It specifies CASRGVYEQYF.

J is TRBJ2-3 and V is TRBV7-9, with 7 bases matching TRBD1. Germline CDR1 is SEHNR and CDR2 is FQNEAQ (reference sequence). CDR3 length: 15 residues. Trimming cost V 5 bases and J 5 bases; bases outside gene matches: 10. CDR3 nucleotide sequence: TGTGCCAGCAGCGGGGGAACAGGGGTTGGAGATACGCAGTATTTT. Protein: CASSGGTGVGDTQYF.

The chain employs TRBV3-1 and TRBJ2-4; a weak D match, TRBD2 (6 bases). The CDR3 loop spans 16 amino acids. CDR1 and CDR2 (germline): LGHDT, YNNKEL (reference sequence). V shed 5 bases and J shed 1 base, with 15 bases lying between them. CDR3 amino acids: CASSTPGEGAKNIQYF. The CDR3 bases are TGTGCCAGCAGCACCCCGGGAGAGGGGGCCAAAAACATTCAGTACTTC. The full variable domain, rest sourced from reference TRBV3-1 and TRBJ2-4, is DTAVSQTPKYLVTQMGNDKSIKCEQNLGHDTMYWYKQDSKKFLKIMFSYNNKELIINETVPNRFSPKSPDKAHLNLHINSLELGDSAVYFCASSTPGEGAKNIQYFGAGTRLSVL.

The chain employs TRBV27 and TRBJ2-3, with D perhaps TRBD2 (7 bases). The CDR3 spans 17 residues. V was cut by 2 bases and J by 2 bases, with 17 bases left in between. Germline lookup yields CDR1 MNHEY and CDR2 SMNVEV (reference sequence). The CDR3 here is CASSLKGVAGATDTQYF. For the CDR3, the DNA is TGTGCCAGCAGTTTAAAAGGCGTTGCGGGGGCCACAGATACGCAGTATTTT.